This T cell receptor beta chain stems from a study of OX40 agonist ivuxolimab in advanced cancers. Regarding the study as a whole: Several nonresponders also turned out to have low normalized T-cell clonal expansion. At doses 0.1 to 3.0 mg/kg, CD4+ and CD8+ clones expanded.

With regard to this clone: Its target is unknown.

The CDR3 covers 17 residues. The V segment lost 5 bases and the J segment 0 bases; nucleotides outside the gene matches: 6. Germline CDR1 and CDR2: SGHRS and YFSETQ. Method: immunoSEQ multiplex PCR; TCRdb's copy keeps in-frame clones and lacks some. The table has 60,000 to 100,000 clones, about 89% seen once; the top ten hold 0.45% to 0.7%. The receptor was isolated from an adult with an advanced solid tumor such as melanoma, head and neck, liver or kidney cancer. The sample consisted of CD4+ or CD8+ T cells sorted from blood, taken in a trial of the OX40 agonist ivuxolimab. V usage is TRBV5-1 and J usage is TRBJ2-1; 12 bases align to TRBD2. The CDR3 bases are TGCGCCAGCAGTTTGACTAGCGGGAGCGCCTCCTACAATGAGCAGTTCTTC. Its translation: CASSLTSGSASYNEQFF.